Listed below are T cell receptor beta chains from one sample, sequenced in a study of CD8 T cells in Susac syndrome. TCRdb called the immunoSEQ multiplex PCR reads again in MiXCR, with one record for every CDR3 protein. The data show 130,000 to 150,000 distinct CDR3 sequences, roughly 94% seen once. The material sequenced was CD4+ T cells from PBMCs. These TCRs come from a human donor in good health. Each CDR3 is given with its conserved first and last residue. A D gene is named only where the DNA matches it firmly.

V	D	J	length	CDR3	DNA
TRBV27	TRBD1	TRBJ1-2	13	CASRSTGNYGYTF	TGTGCCAGCAGGTCGACAGGGAACTATGGCTACACCTTC
TRBV20-1	NA	TRBJ2-3	16	CSARDILPGSKDTQYF	TGCAGTGCTAGAGATATATTGCCCGGGAGTAAGGATACGCAGTATTTT
TRBV7-3	NA	TRBJ2-2	14	CASSFGAQTGELFF	TGTGCCAGCAGCTTTGGGGCGCAGACAGGGGAGCTGTTTTTT
TRBV20-1	TRBD1	TRBJ2-5	15	CSADSYRGRRETQYF	TGCAGTGCTGACAGTTACAGGGGGCGTCGGGAGACCCAGTACTTC
TRBV4-1	TRBD2	TRBJ2-7	15	CASSQDGLARYEQYF	TGCGCCAGCAGCCAAGATGGACTAGCGCGCTACGAGCAGTACTTC
TRBV7-8	TRBD2	TRBJ2-1	18	CASSLTVLSGRLGNEQFF	TGTGCCAGCAGCTTAACGGTCCTTAGCGGGAGACTTGGCAATGAGCAGTTCTTC
TRBV28	NA	TRBJ1-5	14	CASTPSGSNQPQHF	TGTGCCAGCACCCCCTCGGGGAGCAATCAGCCCCAGCATTTT
TRBV18	NA	TRBJ2-3	14	CASSPLVNTDTQYF	TGTGCCAGCTCACCACTAGTGAACACAGATACGCAGTATTTT
TRBV20-1	TRBD2	TRBJ2-7	14	CSARDQWLADEQYF	TGCAGTGCTAGAGATCAGTGGCTAGCGGACGAGCAGTACTTC
TRBV3-1	NA	TRBJ2-5	12	CASSRTLKTQYF	TGTGCCAGCAGCCGGACCCTAAAGACCCAGTACTTC
TRBV20-1	NA	TRBJ2-3	14	CSAREWTSTDTQYF	TGCAGTGCTAGAGAGTGGACAAGCACAGATACGCAGTATTTT
TRBV7-9	TRBD2	TRBJ2-3	16	CASNLLAGGDTDTQYF	TGTGCCAGCAACCTGCTAGCGGGAGGGGACACAGATACGCAGTATTTT
TRBV7-9	TRBD2	TRBJ2-1	14	CASSESGRVGEQFF	TGTGCCAGCAGCGAAAGCGGGAGGGTAGGAGAGCAGTTCTTC
TRBV29-1	NA	TRBJ2-2	14	CSVGIRSATGELFF	TGCAGCGTTGGTATTAGGTCGGCTACCGGGGAGCTGTTTTTT
TRBV5-6	NA	TRBJ2-3	13	CASSGRTSQLVEF	TGTGCCAGCAGCGGTCGGACATCTCAGTTGGTAGAATTT
TRBV18	TRBD1	TRBJ2-6	15	CASSPQGGKANVLTF	TGTGCCAGCTCACCTCAAGGGGGCAAGGCCAACGTCCTGACTTTC
TRBV2	TRBD2	TRBJ2-7	21	CASSLRTGLAGGFYTSYEQYF	TGTGCCAGCAGTCTCCGCACGGGACTAGCGGGAGGGTTTTACACCTCCTACGAGCAGTACTTC